The clone carrying this TCR beta chain was detected only a few times. The same CDR3 also results from other DNA sequences found in this sample. The data derive from a study of cytomegalovirus exposure and HLA in healthy donors. The PCR made use of 60 Vbeta and 13 Jbeta primers. Authors' methods: A follow-up analysis tallied about 80 million unique TCR beta chains, approximately 10 million shared. Measured with immunoSEQ multiplex PCR; TCRdb has only the in-frame clones, and not every one. The D gene and trimming were derived from the DNA, and the V and J assignments and clone size from that table. The sample carries 140,000 or so clones, 9.4% recorded once. This CDR3 has 14 residues. Trimming took 3 bases from V and 3 from J, leaving 12 bases between them. Germline V gene data show CDR1 as MNHEY and CDR2 as SVGAGI.

The material sequenced was PBMCs. This clonotype was sampled from a male donor in good health and CMV-seronegative. The V call is TRBV6-5, the J call TRBJ2-7; D not certain. As DNA, the CDR3 is TGTGCCAGCAGTTATTCGAGAGTAAGCTACGAGCAGTACTTC. Encoded protein: CASSYSRVSYEQYF.